This T cell receptor (beta chain) was identified during a study of blood T cell repertoires in COVID-19. As for the study in general: There were acute and convalescent COVID-19 samples, and they came from the United States, Italy and Spain.

The assay was immunoSEQ multiplex PCR, and TCRdb's table has in-frame clones only and misses some. The repertoire consists of under 200,000 clones, with about 83% occurring once and the leading ten covering around 6%. Those enrolled, adults aged about 18 to 89 years, came from under 25 US areas. CDR3 length: 16 residues. The V and J genes are TRBV21-1 and TRBJ2-7; the D segment call TRBD1 is taken from the table without a DNA check. TRBV21-1 is assigned pseudogene status. This TCR was recovered from a man aged 40-49 years with acute COVID-19. The specimen sequenced was PBMCs or T cells enriched from blood (not recorded which). The CDR3 loop is CASRGETGNNSYEQYF. CDR3 DNA: TGTGCCAGCAGGGGGGAGACAGGGAACAACTCCTACGAGCAGTACTTC.